This T cell receptor beta chain was documented in a study of blood T cells in healthy people across ages. Regarding this clonotype: The antigen is unknown.

The study's findings and limits: Strongly correlated with naive T cell percentage was TCR beta diversity.

Sample-barcoded 5' priming and a J-beta primer mix drove a second PCR of roughly 7 to 11 cycles. Every individual sample yielded 2.5 million or more paired-end reads (each containing CDR3). TCRdb recomputed calls from the 5' RACE reads with MiXCR, one row per CDR3 protein. The repertoire has 1.4 million to 1.5 million distinct CDR3 sequences, around 42% of them found once; the top ten carry under 8%. The sample comprised blood. This clonotype originated in a woman younger than 35 in good health.

The CDR3: CASRSGGAAVLLDTQYF. DNA of the CDR3: TGTGCCAGCCGATCCGGGGGCGCGGCGGTTCTCCTGGATACGCAGTATTTT. The rearrangement uses TRBV28 and TRBJ2-3; D possibly uses TRBD1 or TRBD2 (6 bases each). This CDR3 comprises 17 residues. Germline values: CDR1 MDHEN, CDR2 SYDVKM. With 8 bases removed from V and 6 bases from J, the gap between germline ends came to 27 bases.